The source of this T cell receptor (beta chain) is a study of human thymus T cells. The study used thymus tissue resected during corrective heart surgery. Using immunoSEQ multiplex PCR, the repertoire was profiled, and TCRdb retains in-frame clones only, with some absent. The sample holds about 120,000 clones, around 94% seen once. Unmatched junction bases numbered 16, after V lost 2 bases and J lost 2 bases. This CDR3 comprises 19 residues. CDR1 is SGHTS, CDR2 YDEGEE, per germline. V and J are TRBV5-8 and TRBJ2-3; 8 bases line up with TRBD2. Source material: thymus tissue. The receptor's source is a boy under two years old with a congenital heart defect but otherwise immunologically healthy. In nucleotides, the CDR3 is TGTGCCAGCAGCTTTCCCTGCGGTGGCGGGGGGACGACCACAGATACGCAGTATTTT. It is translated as CASSFPCGGGGTTTDTQYF. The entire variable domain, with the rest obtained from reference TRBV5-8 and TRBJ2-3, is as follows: EAGVTQSPTHLIKTRGQQATLRCSPISGHTSVYWYQQALGLGLQFLLWYDEGEERNRGNFPPRFSGRQFPNYSSELNVNALELEDSALYLCASSFPCGGGGTTTDTQYFGPGTRLTVL.